Listed below are T cell receptor beta chains from one sample, sequenced in a study of multiple sclerosis patients with progressive multifocal leukoencephalopathy. Method: immunoSEQ multiplex PCR; TCRdb's copy keeps in-frame clones and lacks some. The data contain some 30,000 clones, around nine tenths of them singletons. The sequencing here drew on PBMCs, taken from a patient treated with natalizumab. All receptors come from a human donor with multiple sclerosis. Each CDR3 is given with its conserved first and last residue.

>TRBJ2-3|TRBV4-1
CASSQGPGLAGSTDTQYF
>TRBJ2-7|TRBV4-2
CASSQAQGGIYEQYF
>TRBJ2-1|TRBV15
CATSRDRVNEQFF
>TRBJ2-5|TRBV2
CASSREIGETQYF
>TRBJ1-6|TRBV5-1
CASSPGQINSPLHF
>TRBJ1-2|TRBV19
CASSKGPDRTTRNYGYTF
>TRBJ2-4|TRBV30
CAWRPGGQNIQYF
>TRBJ2-7|TRBV5-8
CASSWDREAYEQYF
>TRBJ1-5|TRBV6-1
CASSPKGASNQPQHF
>TRBJ1-1|TRBV7-2
CASSLLQGRAGNTEAFF
>TRBJ1-2|TRBV6-1
CASSEYSYGYTF
>TRBJ2-1|TRBV27
CASSLRNQEEGFF
>TRBJ1-3|TRBV7-7
CASSLATGYGNTIYF
>TRBJ2-7|TRBV7-9
CASSFSGLAGGEQYF
>TRBJ2-7|TRBV27
CASSLSSGYSYEQYF
>TRBJ2-2|TRBV25-1
CASSDALARTGELFF
>TRBJ2-4|TRBV5-4
CAHRPFCIQYF
>TRBJ1-3|TRBV9
CASSPDTAGNTIYF
>TRBJ2-7|TRBV5-1
CASRKSGGRGNEQYF
>TRBJ2-5|TRBV5-1
CASSLGTGLGAETQYF
>TRBJ2-2|TRBV25-1
CASSEYRREGTGELFF
>TRBJ1-2|TRBV6-6
CASSPLGRGGTYGYTF
>TRBJ1-2|TRBV5-5
CASSLVGAANYGYTF
>TRBJ1-1|TRBV27
CASSFRQGRTEAFF
>TRBJ2-7|TRBV7-6
CASSLEGQGFTYEQYF
>TRBJ1-1|TRBV27
CASSSSPHGGTEAFF
>TRBJ1-1|TRBV11-2
CASSLKGSHTEAFF
>TRBJ2-7|TRBV9
CASSVGTGTEQYF
>TRBJ1-2|TRBV10-2
CASRSLNLNYGYTF